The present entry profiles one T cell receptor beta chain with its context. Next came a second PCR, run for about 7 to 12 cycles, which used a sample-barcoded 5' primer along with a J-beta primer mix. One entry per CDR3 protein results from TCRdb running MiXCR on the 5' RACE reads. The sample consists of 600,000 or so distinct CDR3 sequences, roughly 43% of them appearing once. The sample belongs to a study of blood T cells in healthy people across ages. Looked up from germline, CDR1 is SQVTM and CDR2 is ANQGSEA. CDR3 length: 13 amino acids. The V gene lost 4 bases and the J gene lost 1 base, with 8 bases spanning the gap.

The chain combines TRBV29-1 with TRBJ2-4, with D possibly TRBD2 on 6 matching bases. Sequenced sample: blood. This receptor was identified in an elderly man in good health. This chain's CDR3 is CSVVAGAKNIQYF. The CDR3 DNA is TGCAGCGTTGTCGCGGGGGCCAAAAACATTCAGTACTTC.